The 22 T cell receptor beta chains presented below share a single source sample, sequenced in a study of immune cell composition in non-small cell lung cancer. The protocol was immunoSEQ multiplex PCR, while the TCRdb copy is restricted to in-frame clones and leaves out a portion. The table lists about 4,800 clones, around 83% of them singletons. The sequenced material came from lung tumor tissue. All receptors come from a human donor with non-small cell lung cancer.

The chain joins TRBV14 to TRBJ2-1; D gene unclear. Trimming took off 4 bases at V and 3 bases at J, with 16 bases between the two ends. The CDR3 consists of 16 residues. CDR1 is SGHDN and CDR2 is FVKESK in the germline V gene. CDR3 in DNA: TGTGCCAGCAGCCTGCTCCGAGGCCCTGGCTACAATGAGCAGTTCTTC. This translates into CASSLLRGPGYNEQFF.

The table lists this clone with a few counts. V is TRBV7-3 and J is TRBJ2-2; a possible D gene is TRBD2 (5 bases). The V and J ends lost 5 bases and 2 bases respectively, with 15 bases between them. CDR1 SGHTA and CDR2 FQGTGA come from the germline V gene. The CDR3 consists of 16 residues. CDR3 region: CASSPESGVNTGELFF. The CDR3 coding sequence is TGTGCCAGCAGCCCAGAGTCCGGGGTCAACACCGGGGAGCTGTTTTTT.

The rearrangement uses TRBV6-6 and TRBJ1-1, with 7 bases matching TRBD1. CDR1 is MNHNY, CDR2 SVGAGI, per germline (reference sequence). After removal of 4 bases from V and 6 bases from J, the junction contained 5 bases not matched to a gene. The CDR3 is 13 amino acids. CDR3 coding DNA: TGTGCCAGCAGTTGGGGACAGCCACCTGAAGCTTTCTTT. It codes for CASSWGQPPEAFF.

The CDR3, as DNA: TGTGCCAGCAGTTCACAGGGGTACGAGCAGTACTTC. It specifies CASSSQGYEQYF. The chain joins TRBV6-7 to TRBJ2-7; TRBD1 aligns across 7 bases. TRBV6-7 is annotated as an ORF whose role is uncertain. Germline trimming cut 4 bases from V and 4 bases from J; bases unmatched to any gene: 1. The CDR3 length is 12 residues.

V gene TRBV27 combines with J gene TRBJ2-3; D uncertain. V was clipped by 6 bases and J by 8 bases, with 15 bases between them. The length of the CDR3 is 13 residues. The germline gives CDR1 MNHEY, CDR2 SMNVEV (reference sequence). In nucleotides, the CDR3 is TGTGCCAGCAGCTCCCAAAGTTTCGGTACGCAGTATTTT. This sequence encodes CASSSQSFGTQYF.

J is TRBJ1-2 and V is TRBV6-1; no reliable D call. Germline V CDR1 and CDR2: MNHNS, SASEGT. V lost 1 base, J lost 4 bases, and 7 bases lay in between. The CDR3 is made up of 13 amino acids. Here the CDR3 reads CASSEGAAYGYTF. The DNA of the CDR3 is TGTGCCAGCAGTGAAGGGGCAGCCTATGGCTACACCTTC.

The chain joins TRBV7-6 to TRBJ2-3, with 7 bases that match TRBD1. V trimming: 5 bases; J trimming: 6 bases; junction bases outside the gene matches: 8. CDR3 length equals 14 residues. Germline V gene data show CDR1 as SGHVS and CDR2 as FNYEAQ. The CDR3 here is CASSAIQQGDTQYF. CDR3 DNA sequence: TGTGCCAGCAGCGCCATCCAACAGGGGGATACGCAGTATTTT.

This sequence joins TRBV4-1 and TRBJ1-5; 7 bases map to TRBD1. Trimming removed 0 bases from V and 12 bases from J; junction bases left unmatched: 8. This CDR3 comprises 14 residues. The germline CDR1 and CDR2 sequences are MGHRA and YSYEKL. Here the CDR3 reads CASSQETGSPGQHF. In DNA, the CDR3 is TGCGCCAGCAGCCAAGAGACAGGGTCCCCGGGCCAGCATTTT.

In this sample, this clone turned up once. As DNA, the CDR3 is TGTGCCAGCAGCTTAGTCGTAGAAGGGAAACTGTTTTTT. It specifies CASSLVVEGKLFF. The J gene is TRBJ1-4, the V gene TRBV11-2; D gene uncertain. The V end lost 1 base, the J end lost 11 bases, and 11 bases lay between the germline ends. Looked up from germline, CDR1 is SGHAT and CDR2 is FQNNGV. This CDR3 comprises 13 residues. The whole variable domain, remainder taken from reference TRBV11-2 and TRBJ1-4, is EAGVAQSPRYKIIEKRQSVAFWCNPISGHATLYWYQQILGQGPKLLIQFQNNGVVDDSQLPKDRFSAERLKGVDSTLKIQPAKLEDSAVYLCASSLVVEGKLFFGSGTQLSVL.

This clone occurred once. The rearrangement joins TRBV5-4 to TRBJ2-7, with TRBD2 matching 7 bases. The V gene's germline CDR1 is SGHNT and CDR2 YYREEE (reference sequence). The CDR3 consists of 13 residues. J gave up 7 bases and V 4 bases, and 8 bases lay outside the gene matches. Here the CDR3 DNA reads TGTGCCAGCAGCATAAGCGGGGCTGGGGAGCAGTACTTC. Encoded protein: CASSISGAGEQYF.

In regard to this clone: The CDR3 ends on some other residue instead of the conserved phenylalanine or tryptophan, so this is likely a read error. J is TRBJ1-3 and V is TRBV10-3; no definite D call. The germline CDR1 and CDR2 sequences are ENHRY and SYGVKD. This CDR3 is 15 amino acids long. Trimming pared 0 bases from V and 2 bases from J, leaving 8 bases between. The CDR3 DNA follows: TGTGCCATCAGTGAGTCGGGTCCTACTGGAAACACCATATATGTT. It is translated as CAISESGPTGNTIYV.

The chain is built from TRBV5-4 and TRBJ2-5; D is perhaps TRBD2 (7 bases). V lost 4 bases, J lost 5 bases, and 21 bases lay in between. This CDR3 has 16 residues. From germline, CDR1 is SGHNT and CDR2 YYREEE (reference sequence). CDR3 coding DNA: TGTGCCAGCAGCCTCGTAGGCGGGGGCCCGGTTGAGACCCAGTACTTC. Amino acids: CASSLVGGGPVETQYF.

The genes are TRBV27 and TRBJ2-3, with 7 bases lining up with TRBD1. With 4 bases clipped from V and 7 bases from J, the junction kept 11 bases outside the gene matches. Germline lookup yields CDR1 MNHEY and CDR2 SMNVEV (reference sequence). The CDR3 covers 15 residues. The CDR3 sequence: CASSSPPTGKNTQYF. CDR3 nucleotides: TGTGCCAGCAGTTCCCCCCCGACAGGGAAGAATACGCAGTATTTT.

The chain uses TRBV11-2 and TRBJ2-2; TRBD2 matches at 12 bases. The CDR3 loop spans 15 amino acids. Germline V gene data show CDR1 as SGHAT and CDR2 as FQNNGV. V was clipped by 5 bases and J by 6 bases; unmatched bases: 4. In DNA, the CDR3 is TGTGCCAGCAGCCAATCTAGCGGGGGGGCCGGGGAGCTGTTTTTT. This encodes CASSQSSGGAGELFF.

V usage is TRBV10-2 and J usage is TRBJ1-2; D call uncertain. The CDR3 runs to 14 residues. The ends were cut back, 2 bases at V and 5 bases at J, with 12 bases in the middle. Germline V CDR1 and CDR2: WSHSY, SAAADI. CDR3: CASSEHRKSYGYTF. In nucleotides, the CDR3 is TGCGCCAGCAGTGAGCACAGAAAATCGTATGGCTACACCTTC.

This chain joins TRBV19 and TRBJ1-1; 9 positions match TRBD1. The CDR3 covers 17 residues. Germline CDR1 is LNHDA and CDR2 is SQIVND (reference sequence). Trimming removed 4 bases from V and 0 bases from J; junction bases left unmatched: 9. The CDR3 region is CASSTDRGGLMNTEAFF. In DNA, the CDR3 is TGTGCCAGTAGTACAGACAGGGGGGGCCTCATGAACACTGAAGCTTTCTTT. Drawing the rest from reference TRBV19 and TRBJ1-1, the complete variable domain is DGGITQSPKYLFRKEGQNVTLSCEQNLNHDAMYWYRQDPGQGLRLIYYSQIVNDFQKGDIAEGYSVSREKKESFPLTVTSAQKNPTAFYLCASSTDRGGLMNTEAFFGQGTRLTVV.

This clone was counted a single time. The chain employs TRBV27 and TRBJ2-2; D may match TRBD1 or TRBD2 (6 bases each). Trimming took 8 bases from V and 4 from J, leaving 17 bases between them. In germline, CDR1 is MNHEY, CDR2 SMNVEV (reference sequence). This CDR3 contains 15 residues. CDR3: CASLRGAGPTGELFF. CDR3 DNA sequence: TGTGCCAGCCTGAGGGGGGCTGGACCCACCGGGGAGCTGTTTTTT.

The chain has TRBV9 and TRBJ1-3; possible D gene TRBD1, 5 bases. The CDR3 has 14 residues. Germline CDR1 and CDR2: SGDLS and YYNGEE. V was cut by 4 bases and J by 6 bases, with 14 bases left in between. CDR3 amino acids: CASSLRSGPNTIYF. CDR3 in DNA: TGTGCCAGCAGCCTTCGATCGGGACCAAACACCATATATTTT.

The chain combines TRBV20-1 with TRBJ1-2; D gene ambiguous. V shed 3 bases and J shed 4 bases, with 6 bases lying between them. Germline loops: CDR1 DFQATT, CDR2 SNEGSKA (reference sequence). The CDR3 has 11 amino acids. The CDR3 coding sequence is TGCAGTGCTAGGAGGCCCTATGGCTACACCTTC. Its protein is CSARRPYGYTF.

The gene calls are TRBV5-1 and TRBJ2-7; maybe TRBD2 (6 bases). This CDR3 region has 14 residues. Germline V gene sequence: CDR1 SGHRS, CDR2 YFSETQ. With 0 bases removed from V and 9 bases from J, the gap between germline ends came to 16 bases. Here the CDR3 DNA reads TGCGCCAGCAGCTTGGCCGAGGGCGGGGCGGTGCAGTACTTC. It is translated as CASSLAEGGAVQYF. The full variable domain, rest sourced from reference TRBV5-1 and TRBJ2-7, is KAGVTQTPRYLIKTRGQQVTLSCSPISGHRSVSWYQQTPGQGLQFLFEYFSETQRNKGNFPGRFSGRQFSNSRSEMNVSTLELGDSALYLCASSLAEGGAVQYFGPGTRLTVT.

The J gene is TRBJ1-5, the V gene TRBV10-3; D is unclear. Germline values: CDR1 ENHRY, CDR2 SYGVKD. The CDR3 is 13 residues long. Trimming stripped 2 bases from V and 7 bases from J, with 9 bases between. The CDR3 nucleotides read TGTGCCATCAGTGAGGAAGCCGGACAGCCCCAGCATTTT. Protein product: CAISEEAGQPQHF.

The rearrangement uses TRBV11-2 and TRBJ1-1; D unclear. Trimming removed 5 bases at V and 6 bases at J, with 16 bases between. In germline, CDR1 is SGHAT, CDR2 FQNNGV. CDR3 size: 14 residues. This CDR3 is CASSLLTLSPEAFF. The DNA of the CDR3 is TGTGCCAGCAGCCTCCTGACACTCTCCCCTGAAGCTTTCTTT.